The next 27 T cell receptor beta chains were all read from a single sample in a study of monozygotic twins with inflammatory bowel disease (dated by TCRdb to between 2018 and 2020). The receptor library was made with 5' RACE. Sequenced using an Illumina HiSeq 2500. After TCRdb reprocessed the reads, each CDR3 protein sequence was kept as one row, without DNA. The table kept for this sample lists 330,000 or so distinct CDR3 sequences. Of the sample, 2% to 2.5% is held by the ten largest clones. Sequencing used blood. These receptors originate from a human donor with ulcerative colitis or Crohn's disease, or a healthy co-twin of an affected twin (not recorded which).

V and J are TRBV29-1 and TRBJ2-7; TCRdb's D call, TRBD2, is unchecked because there is no DNA. The CDR3 runs 15 residues. Germline-derived CDR1 and CDR2 are SQVTM and ANQGSEA. The CDR3 sequence: CSVEWAGLTTYEQYF.

CDR3 sequence: CASSMNRMNTEAFF. The rearrangement links TRBV5-1 to TRBJ1-1. CDR3 size: 14 residues. Per the germline V gene, CDR1 is SGHRS and CDR2 is YFSETQ.

The chain recombines TRBV11-2 with TRBJ2-5; as DNA is missing, the TRBD1 call by TCRdb cannot be tested. Looked up from germline, CDR1 is SGHAT and CDR2 is FQNNGV. This CDR3 is 17 amino acids long. CDR3 amino acids: CASSLGWRTGGEQTQYF.

This rearrangement joins TRBV5-5 to TRBJ2-5; there is no DNA to check the TCRdb D call of TRBD1. CDR1 is SGHKS, CDR2 YYEKEE, per germline (reference sequence). The CDR3 runs 14 residues. CDR3 region: CASSPEGRQETQYF.

CDR3 amino acids: CSARGVEAGQPQHF. The J gene is TRBJ1-5, the V gene TRBV20-1. Germline V gene data show CDR1 as DFQATT and CDR2 as SNEGSKA (reference sequence). This CDR3 comprises 14 residues.

The CDR3 here is CSVKTGEGDTGELFF. The chain combines TRBV29-1 with TRBJ2-2; TCRdb's assignment of TRBD1 cannot be checked, as there is no DNA. In germline, CDR1 is SQVTM, CDR2 ANQGSEA. This CDR3 has 15 residues.

The chain employs TRBV7-9 and TRBJ2-1; lacking DNA, the TRBD1 call made by TCRdb goes unchecked. Germline CDR1 is SEHNR and CDR2 is FQNEAQ (reference sequence). The CDR3 totals 13 residues. The CDR3 here is CASSLLQLAPTLF.

This chain links TRBV9 with TRBJ2-7; TCRdb gives TRBD1 as the D gene, but with no DNA this cannot be confirmed. CDR3 length: 15 residues. Germline CDR1 SGDLS, CDR2 YYNGEE. The CDR3 reads CASSVDGGHLYEQYF.

This chain connects TRBV28 to TRBJ2-5; the D gene TCRdb calls, TRBD2, cannot be checked with no DNA. This CDR3 is 14 amino acids long. Germline V gene data show CDR1 as MDHEN and CDR2 as SYDVKM. The CDR3 here is CASLGQAGFQTQYF.

This rearrangement joins TRBV6-2 or TRBV6-3 to TRBJ2-1; TCRdb returns TRBD1, unconfirmable since there is no DNA. Germline-derived CDR1 and CDR2 are MNHEY and SVGEGT. The CDR3 runs to 15 residues. The CDR3 loop reads CASSLVSGGYNEQFF.

The rearrangement uses TRBV5-1 and TRBJ2-5; no DNA is available, so the TRBD1 call from TCRdb remains unchecked. The CDR3 is 15 residues long. The germline V gene has CDR1 SGHRS and CDR2 YFSETQ. CDR3 sequence reads: CASNGYGTEQETQYF.

The rearrangement links TRBV5-1 to TRBJ2-2; TCRdb names TRBD2, which stays unverified in the absence of DNA. The CDR3 is made up of 12 amino acids. Germline V gives CDR1 SGHRS, CDR2 YFSETQ. The CDR3 loop reads CVSSGEAGELFF.

The chain joins TRBV7-2 to TRBJ2-1; TCRdb outputs TRBD1, but without DNA this stays unchecked. This CDR3 region has 15 residues. Per germline, CDR1 SGHTA and CDR2 FQGNSA. The CDR3 sequence: CASSRDRAVGNEQFF.

The gene calls are TRBV7-3 and TRBJ2-7; TCRdb names TRBD1, which stays unverified in the absence of DNA. The CDR3 sequence is 15 residues long. From germline, CDR1 is SGHTA and CDR2 FQGTGA. The CDR3 sequence is CASSFDSKGTYEQYF.

The chain employs TRBV12-3 or TRBV12-4 and TRBJ1-2. The CDR3 sequence is 12 residues long. The CDR3 protein is CASSLGRLGYTF.

The chain couples TRBV27 to TRBJ2-7; the TCRdb call, TRBD2, lacks DNA for checking. This CDR3 region has 19 residues. In germline, CDR1 is MNHEY, CDR2 SMNVEV (reference sequence). CDR3 loop: CASSSPGLAGGTGTYEQYF.

The chain has TRBV20-1 and TRBJ2-7; TCRdb picks TRBD2, but there is no DNA to check that call. Germline V gene lookup returns CDR1 DFQATT and CDR2 SNEGSKA (reference sequence). This CDR3 is 16 amino acids long. CDR3 in amino acids: CSARDLRTSGDYEQYF.

This chain links TRBV7-2 with TRBJ2-3; lacking DNA, the TRBD2 call made by TCRdb goes unchecked. This CDR3 is built from 14 residues. Germline values: CDR1 SGHTA, CDR2 FQGNSA. This chain's CDR3 is CASRRGVSTDTQYF.

The rearrangement uses TRBV28 and TRBJ2-5; with no DNA, the TCRdb D assignment of TRBD1 cannot be verified. Germline CDR1 MDHEN, CDR2 SYDVKM. The CDR3 is made up of 17 amino acids. CDR3 sequence: CASSKILGQDVEETQYF.

This chain connects TRBV3-1 to TRBJ1-1; checking the TCRdb D call of TRBD1 is not possible without DNA. The CDR3 covers 14 residues. Germline CDR1 LGHDT, CDR2 YNNKEL (reference sequence). CDR3 residues: CASSQIQGRTEAFF.

This chain uses TRBV28 with TRBJ2-5; the TCRdb call, TRBD1, lacks DNA for checking. The CDR3 spans 15 residues. Germline V lookup: CDR1 MDHEN, CDR2 SYDVKM. The chain's CDR3 is CASSSPAVRQETQYF.

The chain recombines TRBV27 with TRBJ2-7; the D call from TCRdb, TRBD2, cannot be confirmed without DNA. CDR1 and CDR2 from the germline V gene are MNHEY and SMNVEV (reference sequence). The CDR3 has 16 amino acids. Here the CDR3 reads CASSPIGTSGSREQYF.

This chain connects TRBV28 to TRBJ1-2; TCRdb designates TRBD1, a call that cannot be tested without DNA. Germline CDR1 reads MDHEN; CDR2 reads SYDVKM. This CDR3 region has 15 residues. The CDR3: CASSTTIQGGEGYTF.

The V and J genes are TRBV7-2 and TRBJ1-2. The CDR3 totals 15 residues. Germline CDR1 SGHTA, CDR2 FQGNSA. The CDR3 is CASSLAWTANYGYTF.

This chain joins TRBV12-3 or TRBV12-4 and TRBJ1-5. The CDR3 extends over 15 amino acids. CDR3 loop: CASKKEGYSNQPQHF.

J is TRBJ1-1 and V is TRBV7-8; as DNA is missing, the TRBD1 call by TCRdb cannot be tested. Germline CDR1 reads SGHVS; CDR2 reads FQNEAQ. This CDR3 comprises 14 residues. Here the CDR3 reads CASSLRQGNTEAFF.

The chain recombines TRBV20-1 with TRBJ2-1; TCRdb returns TRBD1, unconfirmable since there is no DNA. The V gene's germline CDR1 is DFQATT and CDR2 SNEGSKA (reference sequence). The CDR3 spans 14 residues. CDR3 sequence: CSASSGQGYNEQFF.